These 8 T cell receptor beta chains were all obtained from the same sample, sequenced in a study of CD8+ T cells in alopecia areata. This sample's treatment: oral pan-JAK inhibitor, 5-10 mg twice daily. Sequencing relied on a cDNA template that was reverse transcribed from extracted RNA. Data came from immunoSEQ multiplex PCR; TCRdb stores just in-frame clones and leaves some out. In the table there are 150,000 or so clones, nearly 55% of which are singletons. Sample: CD8+ T cells sorted from blood, taken at week 4, from a patient treated with tofacitinib. All receptors derive from a human donor with alopecia areata.

This clone has only a few counts. The rearrangement links TRBV29-1 to TRBJ1-1, with D unresolved. V dropped 7 bases and J dropped 1 base, with 10 bases sitting between them. The CDR3 totals 12 residues. Germline values: CDR1 SQVTM, CDR2 ANQGSEA. DNA for the CDR3: TGCAGCGCGTTGGCTGCGAACACTGAAGCTTTCTTT. Residues: CSALAANTEAFF.

There are a few counts of this clone. The chain links TRBV13 to TRBJ2-7; 10 bases are shared with TRBD1. The germline gives CDR1 PRHDT, CDR2 FYEKMQ (reference sequence). The CDR3 contains 15 residues. V lost 4 bases to trimming and J lost 5 bases; unmatched junction nucleotides: 8. CDR3 amino acids: CASSSLGTGDNEQYF. In DNA, the CDR3 is TGTGCCAGCAGCTCACTCGGGACAGGGGACAACGAGCAGTACTTC. The variable domain in full, completed from reference TRBV13 and TRBJ2-7, reads AAGVIQSPRHLIKEKRETATLKCYPIPRHDTVYWYQQGPGQDPQFLISFYEKMQSDKGSIPDRFSAQQFSDYHSELNMSSLELGDSALYFCASSSLGTGDNEQYFGPGTRLTVT.

The chain joins TRBV5-4 to TRBJ2-5; 8 bases map to TRBD1. The CDR3 has 16 residues. Germline loops: CDR1 SGHNT, CDR2 YYREEE (reference sequence). The V gene end was trimmed by 0 bases and the J gene end by 2 bases; junction bases not matched to a gene: 6. For the CDR3, the DNA is TGTGCCAGCAGCTTGGCCCAGGGGGCACCGCAAGAGACCCAGTACTTC. It yields the protein CASSLAQGAPQETQYF.

This clone has more than one count but fewer than ten. The junction shows a germline mismatch at one end, possibly a read error. The CDR3, as DNA: TGTGCCAGCAATGAACGAGAGCTGTTTTTT. Protein: CASNERELFF. The chain is built from TRBV6-1 and TRBJ2-2; D is uncertain. The CDR3 has 10 amino acids. Germline V gene sequence: CDR1 MNHNS, CDR2 SASEGT.

The rearrangement links TRBV14 to TRBJ1-1; D not resolved. Germline V gene sequence: CDR1 SGHDN, CDR2 FVKESK. The CDR3 consists of 15 residues. Trimming shortened V by 2 bases and J by 1 base, and 11 bases separated the two germline ends. As DNA, the CDR3 is TGTGCCAGCAGCCAATTGGGGAGGGCGAACACTGAAGCTTTCTTT. Translation gives CASSQLGRANTEAFF.

The gene calls are TRBV11-2 and TRBJ1-2, with D possibly being TRBD1 (6 bases). CDR1 and CDR2 from the germline V gene are SGHAT and FQNNGV. The CDR3 spans 15 residues. V lost 4 bases, J lost 0 bases, and 12 bases lay in between. The CDR3 DNA follows: TGTGCCAGCAGCTATGGGACAAGCTCTAACTATGGCTACACCTTC. Translated, it gives CASSYGTSSNYGYTF.

The V and J genes are TRBV30 and TRBJ1-2; D remains unclear. The CDR3 consists of 12 residues. Germline CDR1 is GTSNPN and CDR2 is SVGIG (reference sequence). Trimming took off 4 bases at V and 2 bases at J, with 8 bases between the two ends. CDR3: CAWIAGNYGYTF. CDR3 nucleotides: TGTGCCTGGATTGCAGGAAACTATGGCTACACCTTC.

Here the CDR3 DNA reads TGTGCCAGCAGTGGCTCAGGCCCCCCGGGGACTGAAGCTTTCTTT. Translating it yields CASSGSGPPGTEAFF. The V call is TRBV2, the J call TRBJ1-1, with D hard to call. The CDR3 extends over 15 amino acids. CDR1 is SNHLY, CDR2 FYNNEI, per germline. The V end lost 4 bases, the J end lost 5 bases, and 17 bases lay between the germline ends.